A single sample gave rise to the 17 T cell receptor beta chains below, sequenced in a study of identical twins. Via MiXCR, TCRdb re-called the 5' RACE reads, giving one row per CDR3 protein. The table has 450,000 or so distinct CDR3 sequences, 20% to 25% seen once. These same data were also listed under a study on T cells expressing NK-cell markers.

The sample was CD4+ T cells sorted from blood. Receptors were obtained from a woman under 30 in good health.

The chain employs TRBV14 and TRBJ2-1; D is possibly TRBD1 (5 bases). Trimming cost V 0 bases and J 6 bases, with 12 bases left between them. Germline V gene data show CDR1 as SGHDN and CDR2 as FVKESK. The CDR3 spans 15 residues. Here the CDR3 DNA reads TGTGCCAGCAGCCAAGATTCAGGGATTGGCAATGAGCAGTTCTTC. Its translation is CASSQDSGIGNEQFF.

This clonotype occurred a few times. The chain uses TRBV12-3 or TRBV12-4 and TRBJ2-7, with D unresolved. The CDR3 spans 13 residues. V gave up 3 bases and J gave up 2 bases, with 8 bases separating them. The CDR3 nucleotides read TGTGCCAGCAGTTTGGCGACTGCCTACGAGCAGTACTTC. The encoded protein is CASSLATAYEQYF.

V is TRBV29-1 and J is TRBJ2-7; D ambiguous. Per germline, CDR1 SQVTM and CDR2 ANQGSEA. V lost 4 bases and J 0 bases, leaving 10 bases between the germline ends. The CDR3 sequence is 13 residues long. CDR3 in amino acids: CSVGEPISYEQYF. CDR3 coding DNA: TGCAGCGTTGGGGAACCCATCTCCTACGAGCAGTACTTC.

There are a few counts of this clonotype. The chain employs TRBV10-3 and TRBJ2-3; D ambiguous. The germline CDR1 and CDR2 sequences are ENHRY and SYGVKD. With 11 bases removed from V and 11 bases from J, the gap between germline ends came to 17 bases. This CDR3 spans 11 amino acids. The chain's CDR3 is CAVALDEGQYF. The CDR3 coding sequence is TGTGCCGTCGCTCTGGACGAAGGGCAGTATTTT.

This chain uses TRBV7-8 with TRBJ2-5; TRBD2 matches 7 bases. The CDR3 loop spans 19 amino acids. The J segment lost 5 bases and the V segment lost 5 bases, leaving 23 bases of the junction unmatched. Germline V CDR1 and CDR2: SGHVS, FQNEAQ. CDR3 loop: CASSATSRAGPSFGETQYF. CDR3 nucleotide sequence: TGTGCCAGCAGCGCTACCAGCAGAGCGGGACCCTCCTTCGGGGAGACCCAGTACTTC.

This clonotype was seen a few times. CDR3 amino acids: CASSGEVGQQYF. DNA of the CDR3: TGTGCCAGCAGTGGAGAGGTTGGACAGCAGTATTTT. V gene TRBV7-9 combines with J gene TRBJ2-3; D is possibly TRBD1 (5 bases). The V gene's germline CDR1 is SEHNR and CDR2 FQNEAQ (reference sequence). Trimming pared 6 bases from V and 11 bases from J, leaving 15 bases between. This CDR3 spans 12 amino acids.

This clonotype was detected only a few times. The chain has TRBV29-1 and TRBJ1-5, with D uncertain. Between the trimmed V and J ends, which lost 5 bases and 5 bases, there was a span of 13 bases. Germline lookup yields CDR1 SQVTM and CDR2 ANQGSEA. This CDR3 has 13 amino acids. CDR3 sequence: CSVRGGTDQPQHF. The CDR3 nucleotides are TGCAGCGTTCGAGGAGGAACCGATCAGCCCCAGCATTTT.

The rearrangement links TRBV20-1 to TRBJ1-2; D unclear. V gave up 0 bases and J gave up 7 bases, with 18 bases separating them. CDR1 and CDR2 from the germline V gene are DFQATT and SNEGSKA (reference sequence). The CDR3 totals 15 residues. CDR3 DNA sequence: TGCAGTGCTAGAGATTTGAAAAGGGCGACCTCTGGCTACACCTTC. Protein product: CSARDLKRATSGYTF.

The chain joins TRBV18 to TRBJ2-7; 12 nucleotides align to TRBD2. Looked up from germline, CDR1 is KGHSH and CDR2 is LQKENI. The CDR3 runs 16 residues. V trimming: 3 bases; J trimming: 2 bases; junction bases outside the gene matches: 5. CDR3 DNA sequence: TGTGCCAGCTCACCTCGACTAGCGGGAGCGACCTACGAGCAGTACTTC. It translates to CASSPRLAGATYEQYF.

The chain joins TRBV20-1 to TRBJ2-7; D possibly corresponds to TRBD1 (5 bases). The V and J ends lost 0 bases and 5 bases respectively, with 11 bases between them. Germline-derived CDR1 and CDR2 are DFQATT and SNEGSKA (reference sequence). CDR3 length equals 13 residues. This CDR3 reads CSARDSARDEQYF. In nucleotides, the CDR3 is TGCAGTGCTAGAGATTCTGCCAGGGACGAGCAGTACTTC.

The table lists this clonotype with a few counts. The chain is built from TRBV10-3 and TRBJ2-7, with 12 bases aligning to TRBD2. The CDR3 has 15 residues. Trimming removed 5 bases from V and 4 bases from J; junction bases left unmatched: 6. Germline V gives CDR1 ENHRY, CDR2 SYGVKD. CDR3 sequence reads: CAISPSSGGAYEQYF. CDR3 nucleotide sequence: TGTGCCATCAGTCCGTCTAGCGGGGGGGCTTACGAGCAGTACTTC.

This clonotype was seen at least ten times. The chain employs TRBV6-5 and TRBJ1-2, with TRBD1 matching over 7 bases. The germline CDR1 and CDR2 sequences are MNHEY and SVGAGI. After removal of 8 bases from V and 4 bases from J, the junction contained 4 bases not matched to a gene. The CDR3 runs to 12 residues. The CDR3 DNA is TGTGCCAGCGGGGCAGGGGGCTATGGCTACACCTTC. It codes for CASGAGGYGYTF.

The chain has TRBV11-2 and TRBJ2-2, with 11 bases that match TRBD2. The CDR3 is 19 amino acids. V shed 2 bases and J 0 bases; nucleotides not matched to a gene: 8. Germline CDR1 reads SGHAT; CDR2 reads FQNNGV. The CDR3 DNA reads as TGTGCCAGCAGCTTAACTAGCGGGGGCCGCTCCGCGAACACCGGGGAGCTGTTTTTT. Its translation: CASSLTSGGRSANTGELFF. The full variable domain, rest sourced from reference TRBV11-2 and TRBJ2-2, is EAGVAQSPRYKIIEKRQSVAFWCNPISGHATLYWYQQILGQGPKLLIQFQNNGVVDDSQLPKDRFSAERLKGVDSTLKIQPAKLEDSAVYLCASSLTSGGRSANTGELFFGEGSRLTVL.

This clonotype turned up a few times. The CDR3 sequence: CASSFIQDEQYF. The CDR3 bases are TGCGCCAGCAGCTTTATCCAGGACGAGCAGTACTTC. This chain joins TRBV5-1 and TRBJ2-7, with unresolved D. The CDR3 is 12 residues long. Trimming removed 2 bases from V and 5 bases from J, with 8 bases in between. The germline CDR1 and CDR2 sequences are SGHRS and YFSETQ. The whole variable domain, remainder taken from reference TRBV5-1 and TRBJ2-7, is KAGVTQTPRYLIKTRGQQVTLSCSPISGHRSVSWYQQTPGQGLQFLFEYFSETQRNKGNFPGRFSGRQFSNSRSEMNVSTLELGDSALYLCASSFIQDEQYFGPGTRLTVT.

This clonotype has just a few counts. The chain combines TRBV9 with TRBJ2-2, with D unclear. Trimming stripped 3 bases from V and 4 bases from J, with 7 bases between. Germline V gene lookup returns CDR1 SGDLS and CDR2 YYNGEE. The CDR3 is made up of 13 amino acids. This chain's CDR3 is CASSALVTGELFF. The CDR3 DNA reads TGTGCCAGCAGCGCCCTGGTCACCGGGGAGCTGTTTTTT. The whole variable domain, remainder taken from reference TRBV9 and TRBJ2-2, is DSGVTQTPKHLITATGQRVTLRCSPRSGDLSVYWYQQSLDQGLQFLIQYYNGEERAKGNILERFSAQQFPDLHSELNLSSLELGDSALYFCASSALVTGELFFGEGSRLTVL.

V gene TRBV29-1 combines with J gene TRBJ2-7; D is undetermined. Between the trimmed V and J ends, which lost 7 bases and 4 bases, there was a span of 11 bases. The CDR3 is 11 amino acids. CDR1 and CDR2 (germline): SQVTM, ANQGSEA. CDR3 nucleotide sequence: TGCAGCGCTGGGCAGGCGTACGAGCAGTACTTC. The encoded protein is CSAGQAYEQYF.

This clonotype has only a few counts. Its ends do not fully match the called genes, so a read error is possible. The chain couples TRBV11-2 to TRBJ2-3, with D hard to call. The germline V gene encodes CDR1 SGHAT and CDR2 FQNNGV. This CDR3 contains 14 residues. In DNA, the CDR3 is TGTGCCAGCAGCCTAGACGGGTACACAGATACGCAGTATTTT. Translated, it gives CASSLDGYTDTQYF.